The present T cell receptor beta chain was sequenced within a study of T cells after yellow fever vaccination. This clonotype has a handful of counts. TCRdb reanalysed the 5' RACE reads using MiXCR and keeps one entry per CDR3 protein. The sample lists a few hundred thousand distinct CDR3 sequences, less than 20% occurring once. This clonotype originated in a man younger than 35 who received the YFV17D yellow fever vaccine. The source was PBMCs, collected about 5 days after the first yellow fever vaccination.

The CDR3 nucleotides are TGCAGTGCTCCGGGACAACCCCAGGGAGAGACCCAGTACTTC. The encoded protein is CSAPGQPQGETQYF. This rearrangement joins TRBV20-1 to TRBJ2-5, with a possible D match to TRBD1 (6 bases). V shed 5 bases and J shed 4 bases, with 17 bases lying between them. The CDR3 is made up of 14 amino acids. Germline assignment: CDR1 DFQATT and CDR2 SNEGSKA (reference sequence).